These 10 T cell receptor beta chains were sequenced from one sample in a study of cytomegalovirus exposure and HLA in healthy donors. Only in-frame clones appear in the TCRdb table, and some are missing; sequencing was by immunoSEQ multiplex PCR. The data contain 190,000 or so clones, approximately 83% of them seen just once; the ten biggest clones take up approximately 3%. Sample: PBMCs. The receptors were gathered from a woman aged 18-29 years in good health and CMV-seropositive.

The gene calls are TRBV6-5 and TRBJ2-3; D uncertain. V was cut by 4 bases and J by 2 bases, with 10 bases left in between. Looked up from germline, CDR1 is MNHEY and CDR2 is SVGAGI. This CDR3 is 14 amino acids long. The CDR3 loop reads CASSLAAHTDTQYF. CDR3 nucleotide sequence: TGTGCCAGCAGTTTAGCCGCCCACACAGATACGCAGTATTTT.

The gene calls are TRBV6-5 and TRBJ1-1; TRBD1 aligns across 7 bases. The J segment lost 1 base and the V segment lost 5 bases, leaving 7 bases of the junction unmatched. Per germline, CDR1 MNHEY and CDR2 SVGAGI. The CDR3 contains 15 residues. CDR3 region: CASSLTGAENTEAFF. As DNA, the CDR3 is TGTGCCAGCAGTCTAACAGGGGCCGAGAACACTGAAGCTTTCTTT.

J is TRBJ1-5 and V is TRBV23-1; D remains ambiguous. Being an ORF, TRBV23-1 has a function that is uncertain. V lost 11 bases and J 4 bases, leaving 18 bases between the germline ends. This CDR3 comprises 14 residues. CDR3 sequence reads: CALRPTRWNQPQHF. The CDR3 bases are TGCGCCCTGCGGCCCACCCGTTGGAATCAGCCCCAGCATTTT.

The chain combines TRBV9 with TRBJ2-6, with TRBD2 matching 12 bases. V shed 0 bases and J 0 bases; nucleotides not matched to a gene: 4. Germline assignment: CDR1 SGDLS and CDR2 YYNGEE. This CDR3 has 19 amino acids. CDR3 sequence reads: CASSVVGLAGPSGANVLTF. The CDR3 DNA is TGTGCCAGCAGCGTAGTCGGACTAGCGGGGCCCTCTGGGGCCAACGTCCTGACTTTC.

The rearrangement joins TRBV15 to TRBJ1-5; TRBD1 might be the D (5 bases). The germline V gene has CDR1 LNHNV and CDR2 YYDKDF (reference sequence). V lost 5 bases to trimming and J lost 6 bases, with 11 bases between them. The CDR3 has 13 amino acids. The CDR3 is CATSRGGVQPQHF. The CDR3 region has the DNA TGTGCCACCAGCCGGGGGGGGGTTCAGCCCCAGCATTTT.

The rearrangement uses TRBV2 and TRBJ1-6; possibly TRBD1 for D (6 bases). This CDR3 has 14 residues. V was cut by 6 bases and J by 10 bases, with 16 bases left in between. Germline V gene data show CDR1 as SNHLY and CDR2 as FYNNEI. Here the CDR3 DNA reads TGTGCCAGCAGAGAGAGGGGGTCTCGATCACCCCTCCACTTT. This encodes CASRERGSRSPLHF.

This clone was counted a few times. The rearrangement links TRBV19 to TRBJ2-7; the match to TRBD2 covers 11 bases. J was trimmed by 5 bases and V by 5 bases; bases with no gene match: 2. CDR1 is LNHDA, CDR2 SQIVND, per germline (reference sequence). The CDR3 totals 13 residues. As DNA, the CDR3 is TGTGCCAGTAGTTTGACTAGCGGGAACGAGCAGTACTTC. Its protein is CASSLTSGNEQYF. The complete variable domain, with remaining parts taken from reference TRBV19 and TRBJ2-7, reads DGGITQSPKYLFRKEGQNVTLSCEQNLNHDAMYWYRQDPGQGLRLIYYSQIVNDFQKGDIAEGYSVSREKKESFPLTVTSAQKNPTAFYLCASSLTSGNEQYFGPGTRLTVT.

V gene TRBV7-2 combines with J gene TRBJ2-3; TRBD2 agrees at 7 bases. CDR3 length: 16 amino acids. V shed 4 bases and J 0 bases; nucleotides not matched to a gene: 7. The germline gives CDR1 SGHTA, CDR2 FQGNSA. This CDR3 is CASSYQSSGSTDTQYF. As DNA, the CDR3 is TGTGCCAGCAGCTACCAGTCTAGCGGCAGCACAGATACGCAGTATTTT. Based on the CDR3 plus reference TRBV7-2 and TRBJ2-3, the full variable domain is GAGVSQSPSNKVTEKGKDVELRCDPISGHTALYWYRQSLGQGLEFLIYFQGNSAPDKSGLPSDRFSAERTGGSVSTLTIQRTQQEDSAVYLCASSYQSSGSTDTQYFGPGTRLTVL.

This chain uses TRBV6-6 with TRBJ2-3; 8 bases are shared with TRBD2. Per germline, CDR1 MNHNY and CDR2 SVGAGI (reference sequence). The CDR3 totals 15 residues. Trimming at V came to 2 bases and at J to 6 bases, leaving 7 bases not matched to a gene. The CDR3 DNA is TGTGCCAGCAGTTACGTGGGGCTAGCGGGCGATACGCAGTATTTT. It yields the protein CASSYVGLAGDTQYF.

V gene TRBV11-2 combines with J gene TRBJ1-1; the D gene is possibly TRBD1 (5 bases). The CDR3 totals 13 residues. Germline values: CDR1 SGHAT, CDR2 FQNNGV. The V end lost 5 bases, the J end lost 5 bases, and 12 bases lay between the germline ends. The CDR3 DNA sequence: TGTGCCAGCAGCCCTAACGGGGGAACTGAAGCTTTCTTT. Translated, it gives CASSPNGGTEAFF.